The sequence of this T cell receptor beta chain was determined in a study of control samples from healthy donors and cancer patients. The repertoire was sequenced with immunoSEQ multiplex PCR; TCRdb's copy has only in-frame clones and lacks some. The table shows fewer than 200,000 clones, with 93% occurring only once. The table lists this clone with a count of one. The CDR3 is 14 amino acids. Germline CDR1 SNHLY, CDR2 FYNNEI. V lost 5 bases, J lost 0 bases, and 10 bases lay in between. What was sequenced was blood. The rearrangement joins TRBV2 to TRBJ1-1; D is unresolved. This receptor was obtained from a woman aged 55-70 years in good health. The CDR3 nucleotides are TGTGCCAGCAGTAAAGGATCGATGAACACTGAAGCTTTCTTT. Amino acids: CASSKGSMNTEAFF.